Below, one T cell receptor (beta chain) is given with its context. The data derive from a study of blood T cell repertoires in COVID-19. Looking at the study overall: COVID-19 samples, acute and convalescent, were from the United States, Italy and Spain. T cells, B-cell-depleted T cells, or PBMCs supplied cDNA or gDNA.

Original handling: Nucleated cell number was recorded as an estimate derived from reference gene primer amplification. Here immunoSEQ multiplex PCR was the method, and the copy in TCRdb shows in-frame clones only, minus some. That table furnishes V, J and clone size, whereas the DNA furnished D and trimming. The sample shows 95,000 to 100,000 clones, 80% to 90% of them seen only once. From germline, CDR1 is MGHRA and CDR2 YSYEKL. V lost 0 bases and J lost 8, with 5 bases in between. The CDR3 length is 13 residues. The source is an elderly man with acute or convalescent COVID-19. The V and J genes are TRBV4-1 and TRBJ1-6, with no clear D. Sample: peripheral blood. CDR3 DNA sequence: TGCGCCAGCAGCCAAGAAAGAGATTCACCCCTCCACTTT. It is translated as CASSQERDSPLHF.